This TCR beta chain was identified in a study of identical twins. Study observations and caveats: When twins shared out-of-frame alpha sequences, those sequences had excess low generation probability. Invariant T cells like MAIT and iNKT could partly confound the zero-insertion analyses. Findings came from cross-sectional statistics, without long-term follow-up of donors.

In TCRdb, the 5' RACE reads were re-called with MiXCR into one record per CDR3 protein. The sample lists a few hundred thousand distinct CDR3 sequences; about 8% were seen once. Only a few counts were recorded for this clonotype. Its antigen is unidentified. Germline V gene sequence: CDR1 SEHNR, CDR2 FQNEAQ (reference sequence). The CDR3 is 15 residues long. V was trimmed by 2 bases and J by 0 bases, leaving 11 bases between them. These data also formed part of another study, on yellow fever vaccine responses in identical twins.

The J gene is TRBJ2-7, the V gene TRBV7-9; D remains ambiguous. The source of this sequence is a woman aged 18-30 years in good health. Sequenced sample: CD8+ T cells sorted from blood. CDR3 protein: CASSLINRVSYEQYF. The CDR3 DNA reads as TGTGCCAGCAGCTTAATTAATAGGGTCTCCTACGAGCAGTACTTC.